These 11 T cell receptor beta chains originate from one sample sequenced in a study of cytomegalovirus exposure and HLA in healthy donors. A multiplex PCR was run with 60 Vbeta primers and 13 Jbeta primers. Profiled with immunoSEQ multiplex PCR; TCRdb holds only in-frame clones, not every one. The sample holds under 200,000 clones, 70% to 90% seen once. Sequenced material: PBMCs. The receptors here all came from a woman aged 25 to 39 in good health and CMV-seropositive.

CDR3 region: CASSLPGQGFYEQYF. CDR3 coding DNA: TGTGCCAGCAGCTTGCCCGGACAGGGGTTCTACGAGCAGTACTTC. The rearrangement joins TRBV5-4 to TRBJ2-5, with 9 bases lining up with TRBD1. The tail of the sequence fits TRBJ2-7 better, so the J call may be wrong. Germline V gene sequence: CDR1 SGHNT, CDR2 YYREEE (reference sequence). This CDR3 spans 15 amino acids.

The DNA for the CDR3 is TGTGCCAGCAGCTCCCTCCGGGGGGACTACGAGCAGTACTTC. This translates into CASSSLRGDYEQYF. The chain carries TRBV7-8 and TRBJ2-7; 7 bases align to TRBD2. Germline CDR1 is SGHVS and CDR2 is FQNEAQ. The ends lost 4 bases at V and 3 bases at J; junction bases unmatched: 6. The CDR3 has 14 amino acids.

This chain links TRBV6-5 with TRBJ1-2, with no clear D. The germline CDR1 and CDR2 sequences are MNHEY and SVGAGI. Trimming pared 5 bases from V and 7 bases from J, leaving 20 bases between. The CDR3 contains 15 residues. The CDR3 sequence is CASSSAGSTRVGYTF. The CDR3 DNA follows: TGTGCCAGCAGTAGTGCCGGGTCTACGAGGGTTGGCTACACCTTC.

This chain links TRBV19 with TRBJ2-2; maybe TRBD1 (5 bases). The CDR3 consists of 16 residues. V was shortened by 7 bases and J by 2 bases, with 17 bases between the two germline ends. Germline values: CDR1 LNHDA, CDR2 SQIVND (reference sequence). The CDR3 DNA sequence: TGTGCCAGTAAGGGGTATGGGCAGGATAACACCGGGGAGCTGTTTTTT. This encodes CASKGYGQDNTGELFF.

The V and J genes are TRBV5-1 and TRBJ2-7, with D possibly TRBD2 on 6 matching bases. Trimming took off 4 bases at V and 3 bases at J, with 11 bases between the two ends. Germline CDR1 is SGHRS and CDR2 is YFSETQ. There are 13 residues in the CDR3. The CDR3 nucleotides read TGCGCCAGCAGCGTGGGACTCGACTACGAGCAGTACTTC. Its protein product is CASSVGLDYEQYF.

The chain recombines TRBV19 with TRBJ2-7, with TRBD1 identical over 7 bases. The CDR3 covers 11 residues. CDR1 is LNHDA, CDR2 SQIVND, per germline (reference sequence). After removal of 9 bases from V and 3 bases from J, the junction contained 2 bases not matched to a gene. The CDR3 DNA is TGTGCCAGGGACAGGAACTACGAGCAGTACTTC. Its translation is CARDRNYEQYF.

This chain joins TRBV5-4 and TRBJ1-1; tentatively, D is TRBD1 (5 bases). The V end lost 0 bases, the J end lost 0 bases, and 9 bases lay between the germline ends. The CDR3 runs 15 residues. CDR1 is SGHNT, CDR2 YYREEE, per germline (reference sequence). This CDR3 is CASSLATVMNTEAFF. For the CDR3, the DNA is TGTGCCAGCAGCTTGGCGACAGTTATGAACACTGAAGCTTTCTTT.

This clone was seen a single time. The chain recombines TRBV1 with TRBJ2-5; the D segment call TRBD2 is taken from the table without a DNA check. The J call is uncertain, as TRBJ2-7 better fits the DNA end. TRBV1 is a known pseudogene. CDR3 length equals 15 residues. CDR3: CTSSQEPSGVYEQYF. CDR3 coding DNA: TGCACCAGCAGCCAAGAGCCTAGCGGAGTTTACGAGCAGTACTTC.

As regards this clone: Its ends do not fully match the called genes, so a read error is possible. The chain uses TRBV5-6 and TRBJ1-4, with 9 nucleotides matching TRBD1. The CDR3 has 15 amino acids. Germline V CDR1 and CDR2: SGHDT, YYEEEE. The CDR3 protein is CAGSWTGVTNEKLFF. The CDR3 bases are TGTGCCGGCAGCTGGACAGGGGTAACTAATGAAAAACTGTTTTTT.

The V call is TRBV6-5, the J call TRBJ1-6; D ambiguous. This CDR3 is built from 14 residues. Trimming cost V 2 bases and J 6 bases, with 8 bases left between them. Germline CDR1 reads MNHEY; CDR2 reads SVGAGI. CDR3 sequence (DNA): TGTGCCAGCAGTTACCAGGCGGGTAATTCACCCCTCCACTTT. As protein: CASSYQAGNSPLHF.

The chain joins TRBV7-2 to TRBJ2-1; the D gene is possibly TRBD1 (6 bases). The CDR3 totals 14 residues. Between the trimmed V and J ends, which lost 5 bases and 4 bases, there was a span of 12 bases. CDR1 is SGHTA, CDR2 FQGNSA, per germline. For the CDR3, the DNA is TGTGCCAGCAGCGACCCGACAGGATACAATGAGCAGTTCTTC. Translating gives CASSDPTGYNEQFF.